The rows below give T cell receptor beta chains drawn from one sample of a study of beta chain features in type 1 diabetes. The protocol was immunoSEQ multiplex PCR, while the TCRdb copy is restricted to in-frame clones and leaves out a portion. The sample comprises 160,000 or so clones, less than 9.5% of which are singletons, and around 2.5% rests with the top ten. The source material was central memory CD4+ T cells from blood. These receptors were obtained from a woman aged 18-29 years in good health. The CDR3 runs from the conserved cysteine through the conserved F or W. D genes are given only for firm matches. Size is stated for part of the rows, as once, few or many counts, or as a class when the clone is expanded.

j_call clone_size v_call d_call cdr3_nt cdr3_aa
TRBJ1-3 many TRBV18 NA TGTGCCAGCACCCAGGGCTTTGGAAACACCATATATTTT CASTQGFGNTIYF
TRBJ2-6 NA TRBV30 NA TGTGCCTGGAGGCCGGGGGGGGCCAACGTCCTGACTTTC CAWRPGGANVLTF
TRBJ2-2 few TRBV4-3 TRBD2 TGCGCCAGCAGCCAAGTGGATATGGGACTAGCGGCCACCGGGGAGCTGTTTTTT CASSQVDMGLAATGELFF
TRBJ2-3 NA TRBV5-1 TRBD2 TGCGCCAGCAGCTTCGCCGGGACTACCACAGATACGCAGTATTTT CASSFAGTTTDTQYF
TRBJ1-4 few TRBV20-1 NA TGCAGTGGCTTCCGGGAAAAACTGTTTTTT CSGFREKLFF
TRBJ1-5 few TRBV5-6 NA TGTGCCAGCAGCTCACTCAATCAGCCCCAGCATTTT CASSSLNQPQHF
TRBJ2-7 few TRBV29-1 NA TGCAGCGGAACAAATTCCTACGAGCAGTACTTC CSGTNSYEQYF
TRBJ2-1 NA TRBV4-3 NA TGCGCCAGCAGCCGAGACGAGGGAGTCAGCAATGAGCAGTTCTTC CASSRDEGVSNEQFF
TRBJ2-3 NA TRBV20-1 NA TGCAGTGGAGTAGGCGGAGATACGCAGTATTTT CSGVGGDTQYF
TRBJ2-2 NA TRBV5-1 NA TGCGCCAGCAGCTTGGTTCGGCAGGGCACCGGGGAGCTGTTTTTT CASSLVRQGTGELFF
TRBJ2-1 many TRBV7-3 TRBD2 TGTGCCAGCAGCCAGAGACTAGCGGGGGGCAATGAGCAGTTCTTC CASSQRLAGGNEQFF